These 20 T cell receptor beta chains were all obtained from the same sample, sequenced in a study of CD8 T cells in ankylosing spondylitis. In TCRdb, the 5' RACE reads were re-called with MiXCR into one record per CDR3 protein. In the table there are about 160,000 distinct CDR3 sequences, roughly 10% of which are singletons. Sequences were obtained from blood, either unsorted or a sorted T cell fraction (not recorded which). These receptors all come from a female donor with ankylosing spondylitis or in good health (not recorded which).

The gene calls are TRBV12-3 or TRBV12-4 and TRBJ2-5, with 7 bases matching TRBD1. The CDR3 is 14 residues long. The junction had 3 bases not matched to a gene; V was cut back by 1 base and J by 4 bases. The CDR3 loop is CASSLGAGGETQYF. DNA for the CDR3: TGTGCCAGCAGTTTAGGGGCAGGGGGAGAGACCCAGTACTTC.

This chain uses TRBV13 with TRBJ1-1; a possible D gene is TRBD1 (6 bases). CDR3 length: 15 residues. V was pared by 5 bases and J by 5 bases, with 18 bases between. CDR1 PRHDT and CDR2 FYEKMQ come from the germline V gene (reference sequence). CDR3 DNA: TGTGCCAGCAGCGCAGTCCTAACAGGGACTACTGAAGCTTTCTTT. This sequence encodes CASSAVLTGTTEAFF.

This clonotype turned up a few times. The J gene is TRBJ2-3, the V gene TRBV28; 16 nucleotides match TRBD2. The germline gives CDR1 MDHEN, CDR2 SYDVKM. Germline trimming cut 2 bases from V and 4 bases from J; bases unmatched to any gene: 21. The CDR3 is made up of 23 amino acids. The CDR3, as DNA: TGTGCCAGCAGTTTAGACCCGGTCCTGGCGGGACTAGCGGGAGGGCCTAGCTCAGATACGCAGTATTTT. Protein: CASSLDPVLAGLAGGPSSDTQYF.

This clonotype was counted a few times. This chain connects TRBV7-9 to TRBJ2-6, with D possibly being TRBD2 (6 bases). Between the trimmed V and J ends, which lost 5 bases and 0 bases, there was a span of 14 bases. This CDR3 is 17 amino acids long. Germline CDR1 SEHNR, CDR2 FQNEAQ (reference sequence). DNA for the CDR3: TGTGCCAGCAGCCCCCAACGGGGGAGCTCTGGGGCCAACGTCCTGACTTTC. It codes for CASSPQRGSSGANVLTF.

V gene TRBV3-1 combines with J gene TRBJ2-1; 7 bases agree with TRBD2. V lost 3 bases and J lost 8; bases outside the gene matches: 1. The V gene's germline CDR1 is LGHDT and CDR2 YNNKEL (reference sequence). This CDR3 is 12 amino acids long. The CDR3 coding sequence is TGTGCCAGCAGCCACGGGAGGTATGAGCAGTTCTTC. It specifies CASSHGRYEQFF.

The sample holds a few counts of this clonotype. The chain carries TRBV7-9 and TRBJ2-7; TRBD1 agrees at 8 bases. The germline CDR1 and CDR2 sequences are SEHNR and FQNEAQ (reference sequence). This CDR3 region has 15 residues. J gave up 2 bases and V 5 bases, and 8 bases lay outside the gene matches. The CDR3: CASSPDRGRPYEQYF. The CDR3 nucleotides read TGTGCCAGCAGCCCAGACAGGGGTCGTCCCTACGAGCAGTACTTC.

The rearrangement links TRBV10-3 to TRBJ2-1, with TRBD2 as a possible D gene (5 bases). Germline-derived CDR1 and CDR2 are ENHRY and SYGVKD. CDR3 size: 15 residues. V lost 6 bases and J lost 4, with 16 bases in between. CDR3 nucleotides: TGTGCCATCAGCCCCGGGCCAGACTATTACAATGAGCAGTTCTTC. The encoded protein is CAISPGPDYYNEQFF.

The sample holds a few counts of this clonotype. The CDR3 nucleotides are TGTGCCAGCAGTGACGGGTCGACGGCACCCCTCCACTTT. Residues: CASSDGSTAPLHF. The rearrangement uses TRBV25-1 and TRBJ1-6; D ambiguous. The CDR3 sequence is 13 residues long. Germline V lookup: CDR1 MGHDK, CDR2 SYGVNS. V was trimmed by 3 bases and J by 11 bases, leaving 11 bases between them. The full variable domain, in which reference TRBV25-1 and TRBJ1-6 provide the parts outside the CDR3, is EADIYQTPRYLVIGTGKKITLECSQTMGHDKMYWYQQDPGMELHLIHYSYGVNSTEKGDLSSESTVSRIRTEHFPLTLESARPSHTSQYLCASSDGSTAPLHFGNGTRLTVT.

This clonotype was detected only a few times. The chain is built from TRBV4-3 and TRBJ2-7, with 8 bases lining up with TRBD1. Trimming removed 1 base from V and 7 bases from J; junction bases left unmatched: 6. Germline V CDR1 and CDR2: LGHNA, YSLEER. The CDR3 consists of 14 residues. The CDR3 nucleotides read TGCGCCAGCAGCCAAGCGACAGGGGCAGGAGAGCAGTACTTC. Its translation: CASSQATGAGEQYF.

The chain employs TRBV21-1 and TRBJ2-7; TRBD2 is the table's D call and was not checked against the DNA. TRBV21-1 is designated a pseudogene. CDR3 length: 17 amino acids. The CDR3 here is CASSKETSFRSSYEQYF. DNA of the CDR3: TGTGCCAGCAGCAAAGAGACTAGCTTCCGAAGCTCCTACGAGCAGTACTTC.

The rearrangement links TRBV7-6 to TRBJ1-1, with D tentatively TRBD1 (5 bases). Germline V gives CDR1 SGHVS, CDR2 FNYEAQ. V was clipped by 1 base and J by 4 bases, with 10 bases between them. The CDR3 covers 14 residues. CDR3 DNA sequence: TGTGCCAGCAGCTTAGAGGACACGGGCACTGAAGCTTTCTTT. As protein: CASSLEDTGTEAFF. Full variable domain (outside the CDR3, taken from reference TRBV7-6 and TRBJ1-1): GAGVSQSPRYKVTKRGQDVALRCDPISGHVSLYWYRQALGQGPEFLTYFNYEAQQDKSGLPNDRFSAERPEGSISTLTIQRTEQRDSAMYRCASSLEDTGTEAFFGQGTRLTVV.

This clonotype has ten or more counts. This CDR3 reads CSVKGSGNQPQHF. As DNA, the CDR3 is TGCAGCGTTAAGGGGAGTGGCAATCAGCCCCAGCATTTT. The rearrangement uses TRBV29-1 and TRBJ1-5; D is possibly TRBD1 (5 bases). Trimming shortened V by 5 bases and J by 2 bases, and 10 bases separated the two germline ends. Germline V gene sequence: CDR1 SQVTM, CDR2 ANQGSEA. The length of the CDR3 is 13 residues. Based on the CDR3 plus reference TRBV29-1 and TRBJ1-5, the full variable domain is SAVISQKPSRDICQRGTSLTIQCQVDSQVTMMFWYRQQPGQSLTLIATANQGSEATYESGFVIDKFPISRPNLTFSTLTVSNMSPEDSSIYLCSVKGSGNQPQHFGDGTRLSIL.

The rearrangement links TRBV11-2 to TRBJ2-1; D is tentatively TRBD1 or TRBD2 (5 bases each). Germline V gives CDR1 SGHAT, CDR2 FQNNGV. CDR3 length equals 15 residues. The ends were cut back, 4 bases at V and 3 bases at J, with 13 bases in the middle. CDR3 DNA: TGTGCCAGCAGCTACTTTCGGGACCACTACAATGAGCAGTTCTTC. This sequence encodes CASSYFRDHYNEQFF.

This clonotype was recorded many times. The genes are TRBV20-1 and TRBJ2-1; D ambiguous. Trimming stripped 0 bases from V and 9 bases from J, with 9 bases between. CDR1 and CDR2 (germline): DFQATT, SNEGSKA (reference sequence). The CDR3 has 12 amino acids. Here the CDR3 reads CSARDGLSEQFF. In nucleotides, the CDR3 is TGCAGTGCTAGAGACGGGTTGAGTGAGCAGTTCTTC.

This clonotype appeared a few times. V and J are TRBV4-3 and TRBJ2-7; no clear D. V shed 2 bases and J shed 1 base, with 15 bases lying between them. Germline assignment: CDR1 LGHNA and CDR2 YSLEER. The length of the CDR3 is 16 residues. CDR3 region: CASSQMVASESYEQYF. The CDR3 DNA is TGCGCCAGCAGCCAAATGGTGGCCTCAGAGTCCTACGAGCAGTACTTC.

The J gene is TRBJ2-1, the V gene TRBV27; the match to TRBD2 covers 9 bases. Looked up from germline, CDR1 is MNHEY and CDR2 is SMNVEV (reference sequence). J was trimmed by 9 bases and V by 3 bases; bases with no gene match: 18. The CDR3 has 18 residues. The CDR3 protein is CASSFFAWTSANVGEQFF. The CDR3 DNA sequence: TGTGCCAGCAGTTTTTTCGCCTGGACTAGCGCGAACGTCGGTGAGCAGTTCTTC.

This clonotype was observed a handful of times. This chain links TRBV6-1 with TRBJ1-6, with 8 bases matching TRBD1. After removal of 1 base from V and 12 bases from J, the junction contained 11 bases not matched to a gene. This CDR3 comprises 16 residues. The V gene's germline CDR1 is MNHNS and CDR2 SASEGT. CDR3 protein: CASSEGSGQGGEPLHF. The CDR3 region has the DNA TGTGCCAGCAGTGAAGGGTCTGGACAGGGAGGGGAACCCCTCCACTTT.

The chain combines TRBV6-4 with TRBJ1-2; TRBD1 matches at 7 bases. This CDR3 is 15 amino acids long. The V segment lost 3 bases and the J segment 4 bases; nucleotides outside the gene matches: 8. Germline V gives CDR1 MRHNA, CDR2 SNTAGT. The CDR3 nucleotides read TGTGCCAGCAGTGATACTGGACAGGCCCTCTATGGCTACACCTTC. This sequence encodes CASSDTGQALYGYTF.

This clonotype occurred a few times. The chain carries TRBV3-1 and TRBJ2-3, with 7 bases aligning to TRBD2. Losses at the gene ends were 3 bases for V and 4 bases for J; bases not matched to a gene: 13. The CDR3 consists of 17 residues. CDR1 LGHDT and CDR2 YNNKEL come from the germline V gene (reference sequence). For the CDR3, the DNA is TGTGCCAGCAGCCAGCTCCCAGGGAGGGGAATAGCAGATACGCAGTATTTT. Its protein product is CASSQLPGRGIADTQYF.

There are a few counts of this clonotype. The CDR3 is CASSAGGAGYYNEQFF. Written as DNA, the CDR3 is TGTGCCAGCAGTGCGGGCGGGGCGGGATACTACAATGAGCAGTTCTTC. The chain uses TRBV9 and TRBJ2-1, with a possible D match to TRBD2 (6 bases). This CDR3 is 16 amino acids long. CDR1 is SGDLS and CDR2 is YYNGEE in the germline V gene. V gave up 5 bases and J gave up 3 bases, with 18 bases separating them.